Included here is one TCR beta chain sequence, with context. The antigen this receptor binds is unknown. One base away there is no much larger clone; base qualities are not given. The data were obtained in a study of T cell responses to AZD1222 COVID-19 vaccine (dated by TCRdb to about 2021). About the study as a whole: A total of approximately 240 trial participants underwent TCR sequencing, of whom some 210 received two doses of AZD1222 and some 25 received two doses of the MenACWY control vaccine. Enrollment into the trials was organized by age into subgroups of 18-55, 56-69 and 70-plus years, and those subgroups contained about 160, 30 and 59 TCR-sequenced participants, respectively.

The CDR3 regions of human TCRbeta chains were analyzed by immunosequencing. In the original analysis: TCRs in the repertoires were compared against a reference library of SARS-CoV-2-specific TCRs that had been generated with the MIRA antigen-specificity platform. Breadth meant the fraction of unique TCRs that were SARS-CoV-2-associated, whereas depth meant the fraction of total T cells that were SARS-CoV-2-associated. Each spike-specific TCR was assigned to its reactive spike region and to a CD4 or CD8 class using the MIRA data. Log10-transformed breadth and depth values were compared by one-way ANOVA with Sidak's multiple comparisons tests. TCRdb stores this immuneACCESS table with in-frame sequences only. Part of the clones is absent; in the studies checked, under half of the shortfall reflects unresolved V genes, and no reason is known for the rest. V and J calls and clone size are those listed in that table; D and trimming were worked out from the DNA. In all, the sample holds approximately 150,000 clones, and about 92% of those were seen once. The ten largest clonotypes hold over 0.85% of the sample.

What this sample's time point label stands for: baseline before first vaccination. The label giving this sample's treatment or condition can be read as: meningococcal conjugate vaccine given as trial control. Vaccinee samples came from UK trials COV001 and COV002, including a single-blind randomized controlled phase 2/3 trial of AZD1222 (ChAdOx1 nCoV-19) in healthy adults. For TCRbeta chain sequencing, PBMC samples were collected from trial participants at day 0 and at day 28 after the second dose. Study-wide conclusions, independent of this receptor: Conclusions about previously exposed vaccinees are limited because only 6 or 7 AZD1222 recipients were SARS-CoV-2 seropositive at baseline. The 56-69-year group was small, and its depth increase did not reach significance, likely because of low power. Reportedly, almost half of the unique spike-specific TCRs recognized epitopes lying outside the regions that are mutated in the B.1.351 and B.1.1.7 variants. The whole spike protein was spanned by vaccine-associated CD4 TCRs, and dominant responses were seen in regions 160-218 and 743-854. After two AZD1222 doses, both the breadth and the depth of spike-specific TCRs were significantly higher than at day 0 and than in MenACWY recipients. Participants were mostly white British and included more females than males, and it was suggested by the authors that clonal diversity may have been underestimated. Because no day 14 peak-response samples were available, repertoires were characterized only after the peak T cell response.

According to the germline V gene (reference sequence), CDR1 reads MNHEY and CDR2 reads SMNVEV. V lost 4 bases and J lost 3 bases, and the count of bases not matched to a germline gene is 8. The CDR3 contains 15 residues, cysteine and phenylalanine counted. The CDR3 DNA has 45 bases and is translated from base 1. Specimen: peripheral blood, collected on day 0 of MenACWY control vaccination. The chain joins TRBV27 to TRBJ1-2, with 7 bases matching TRBD1. This receptor was taken from an adult in good health. The CDR3 amino acid sequence is: CASSSDRDRDYGYTF. The DNA sequence reads TGTGCCAGCAGTTCCGACAGGGATCGAGACTATGGCTACACCTTC.